This TCR beta chain was captured by sequencing in a study of T cell repertoires in cytomegalovirus infection. Overall study: Peptides in the study included HLA-C-restricted and HLA-B-restricted CMV epitopes.

Germline CDR1 is MNHEY and CDR2 is SMNVEV (reference sequence). This CDR3 region has 14 residues. The ends were cut back, 2 bases at V and 2 bases at J, with 10 bases in the middle. TCRdb used MiXCR to reprocess the reads, holding one entry per CDR3 protein. The sample contains tens of thousands of distinct CDR3 sequences, 35% to 45% of which appear only once. This clonotype has only a few counts. Antigen unknown. Study outcomes and limitations: CMV carriers having the relevant HLA were flagged by cumulative public TCR beta family frequency.

This clonotype originated in a human donor in good health (CMV status not recorded). Some clones in this sample may be carry-over from other donors' samples. The chain carries TRBV27 and TRBJ2-7, with D possibly matching TRBD1 (5 bases). Sequenced material: CD8+ T cells from cultured PBMCs, taken from culture after CMV antigen stimulation. The CDR3 protein is CASSLTQGTYEQYF. DNA for the CDR3: TGTGCCAGCAGTTTAACCCAGGGTACCTACGAGCAGTACTTC.